Presented here are 19 T cell receptor beta chains from one specimen sequenced in a study of OX40 agonist ivuxolimab in advanced cancers. Sequencing was performed with immunoSEQ multiplex PCR; in TCRdb, only in-frame clones are kept and a portion is missing. The repertoire holds about 100,000 clones, with more than 85% as singletons. This specimen consisted of CD4+ or CD8+ T cells sorted from blood, obtained in a trial of the OX40 agonist ivuxolimab. These receptors came from an adult with an advanced solid tumor such as melanoma, head and neck, liver or kidney cancer.

This clone was seen just once. The genes are TRBV5-5 and TRBJ2-5; D is possibly TRBD1 (5 bases). CDR1 and CDR2 from the germline V gene are SGHKS and YYEKEE (reference sequence). The CDR3 consists of 14 residues. V was shortened by 0 bases and J by 1 base, with 7 bases between the two germline ends. The CDR3 DNA reads as TGTGCCAGCAGCTTGGTGACAGTCCAAGAGACCCAGTACTTC. Translation: CASSLVTVQETQYF.

The chain is built from TRBV5-1 and TRBJ2-7; TRBD2 agrees at 13 bases. The CDR3 has 16 amino acids. Germline V CDR1 and CDR2: SGHRS, YFSETQ. J lost 4 bases, V lost 4 bases, and 8 bases had no gene match. This CDR3 reads CASSIGLAGARYEQYF. As DNA, the CDR3 is TGCGCCAGCAGCATAGGACTAGCGGGAGCGCGGTACGAGCAGTACTTC.

The chain couples TRBV6-5 to TRBJ1-2; 8 bases map to TRBD1. The CDR3 runs to 14 residues. From germline, CDR1 is MNHEY and CDR2 SVGAGI. V dropped 6 bases and J dropped 7; count of bases not matched to a gene: 10. The CDR3 DNA follows: TGTGCCAGCAGAAACGTTATTGACAGGGGTGGCTACACCTTC. It yields the protein CASRNVIDRGGYTF.

The V and J genes are TRBV29-1 and TRBJ2-3; 8 nucleotides agree with TRBD2. V dropped 5 bases and J dropped 0; count of bases not matched to a gene: 1. The CDR3 sequence is 13 residues long. Germline V gene lookup returns CDR1 SQVTM and CDR2 ANQGSEA. CDR3 sequence (DNA): TGCAGCGTTCCTAGCGGGAGCACAGATACGCAGTATTTT. Translated: CSVPSGSTDTQYF.

The J gene is TRBJ2-3, the V gene TRBV10-2; D is possibly TRBD1 or TRBD2 (6 bases each). The V end lost 6 bases, the J end lost 3 bases, and 16 bases lay between the germline ends. This CDR3 has 15 residues. Germline CDR1 reads WSHSY; CDR2 reads SAAADI. The CDR3 DNA reads as TGCGCCAGCAGGGTGAGCGGAGGGGGAACAGATACGCAGTATTTT. Its translation is CASRVSGGGTDTQYF.

The gene calls are TRBV29-1 and TRBJ1-1; TRBD1 matches 7 bases. The CDR3 length is 13 residues. Unmatched junction bases numbered 2, after V lost 1 base and J lost 3 bases. Germline V CDR1 and CDR2: SQVTM, ANQGSEA. CDR3 residues: CSVEVQGDTEAFF. The CDR3 bases are TGCAGCGTTGAAGTGCAGGGGGACACTGAAGCTTTCTTT.

This clone was seen a single time. The J gene is TRBJ2-7, the V gene TRBV19, with 11 bases matching TRBD2. This CDR3 spans 13 amino acids. V was clipped by 4 bases and J by 6 bases; unmatched bases: 2. Germline-derived CDR1 and CDR2 are LNHDA and SQIVND (reference sequence). The CDR3 coding sequence is TGTGCCAGTAGTACGACTAGCGGGACCGAGCAGTACTTC. It codes for CASSTTSGTEQYF.

This rearrangement joins TRBV11-3 to TRBJ2-1, with D uncertain. Trimming removed 2 bases from V and 5 bases from J, with 10 bases in between. The germline gives CDR1 SGHNT, CDR2 YENEEA. The CDR3 loop spans 14 amino acids. The CDR3 sequence is CASSLRSANNEQFF. The CDR3 DNA reads TGTGCCAGCAGCTTACGGTCAGCCAACAATGAGCAGTTCTTC. Based on the CDR3 plus reference TRBV11-3 and TRBJ2-1, the full variable domain is EAGVVQSPRYKIIEKKQPVAFWCNPISGHNTLYWYLQNLGQGPELLIRYENEEAVDDSQLPKDRFSAERLKGVDSTLKIQPAELGDSAVYLCASSLRSANNEQFFGPGTRLTVL.

The genes are TRBV10-3 and TRBJ2-1; D perhaps matches TRBD1 (6 bases). The V and J ends lost 4 bases and 3 bases respectively, with 13 bases between them. The CDR3 is 15 residues long. Germline lookup yields CDR1 ENHRY and CDR2 SYGVKD. CDR3 nucleotides: TGTGCCATCAGTGTTGTCACAGGGATCTACAATGAGCAGTTCTTC. Its translation: CAISVVTGIYNEQFF.

The chain employs TRBV27 and TRBJ2-5; 8 nucleotides align to TRBD1. Per the germline V gene, CDR1 is MNHEY and CDR2 is SMNVEV (reference sequence). The CDR3 extends over 14 amino acids. V was pared by 1 base and J by 14 bases, with 12 bases of the junction left unmatched. The CDR3 region has the DNA TGTGCCAGCAGTTTATTGATGGGGACAGGCGGCCTCTACTTC. Translation: CASSLLMGTGGLYF.

Here the CDR3 reads CAWQTTGGTTPLHF. The CDR3 coding sequence is TGTGCCTGGCAAACGACAGGGGGCACAACACCCCTCCACTTT. The V call is TRBV30, the J call TRBJ1-6; 10 bases are a match to TRBD1. The CDR3 is 14 amino acids. After removal of 5 bases from V and 11 bases from J, the junction contained 9 bases not matched to a gene. Germline loops: CDR1 GTSNPN, CDR2 SVGIG (reference sequence).

The V gene is TRBV27, the J gene TRBJ1-2; D gene ambiguous. V gave up 3 bases and J gave up 4 bases, with 15 bases separating them. The germline V gene has CDR1 MNHEY and CDR2 SMNVEV (reference sequence). The CDR3 is made up of 15 amino acids. This chain's CDR3 is CASSFLPSGFYGYTF. The CDR3 region has the DNA TGTGCCAGCAGTTTTTTACCGTCGGGCTTCTATGGCTACACCTTC.

The chain links TRBV25-1 to TRBJ1-3; D is uncertain. The CDR3 spans 12 residues. Between the trimmed V and J ends, which lost 4 bases and 4 bases, there was a span of 5 bases. Per the germline V gene, CDR1 is MGHDK and CDR2 is SYGVNS. Here the CDR3 reads CASSGPGNTIYF. Written as DNA, the CDR3 is TGTGCCAGCAGTGGGCCAGGAAACACCATATATTTT. Full variable domain (rest looked up from reference TRBV25-1 and TRBJ1-3): EADIYQTPRYLVIGTGKKITLECSQTMGHDKMYWYQQDPGMELHLIHYSYGVNSTEKGDLSSESTVSRIRTEHFPLTLESARPSHTSQYLCASSGPGNTIYFGEGSWLTVV.

This chain connects TRBV19 to TRBJ2-7, with TRBD1 as a possible D gene (6 bases). The V end lost 5 bases, the J end lost 1 base, and 9 bases lay between the germline ends. The CDR3 consists of 13 residues. From germline, CDR1 is LNHDA and CDR2 SQIVND (reference sequence). CDR3 in amino acids: CASSSGQSYEQYF. The CDR3 region has the DNA TGTGCCAGTAGTTCCGGACAGTCCTACGAGCAGTACTTC.

The chain combines TRBV27 with TRBJ1-2; the D gene is possibly TRBD1 (6 bases). V lost 2 bases, J lost 3 bases, and 7 bases lay in between. Germline CDR1 MNHEY, CDR2 SMNVEV (reference sequence). The CDR3 has 13 residues. Here the CDR3 reads CASSLAGDYGYTF. In nucleotides, the CDR3 is TGTGCCAGCAGTTTAGCAGGGGACTATGGCTACACCTTC.

The chain employs TRBV15 and TRBJ1-2; D is unresolved. This CDR3 has 15 residues. Germline V gene lookup returns CDR1 LNHNV and CDR2 YYDKDF (reference sequence). Trimming took 1 base from V and 5 from J, leaving 14 bases between them. The CDR3 here is CATSRGARERYGYTF. The CDR3 region has the DNA TGTGCCACCAGCAGAGGTGCGAGAGAGAGGTATGGCTACACCTTC.

This clone turned up a few times. The chain recombines TRBV5-1 with TRBJ2-3; 7 bases are a match to TRBD2. The germline V gene encodes CDR1 SGHRS and CDR2 YFSETQ. The CDR3 covers 18 residues. V trimming: 2 bases; J trimming: 1 base; junction bases outside the gene matches: 13. CDR3 in amino acids: CASSFLPRESVGTDTQYF. The CDR3 bases are TGCGCCAGCAGCTTTCTTCCGCGGGAGTCAGTCGGCACAGATACGCAGTATTTT.

Comments on this clone: It is unclear where the CDR3 begins or ends on the DNA, so no DNA is shown, and the CDR3 is as TCRdb lists it. The rearrangement uses TRBV6-5 and TRBJ1-2; TRBD1, the table's D call, was not compared with the DNA. The CDR3 length equals 13 residues, ends included. Germline CDR1 is MNHEY and CDR2 is SVGAGI. CDR3 in amino acids: CASSTSTNYGYTF.

DNA for the CDR3: TGTGCCAGCAGCCCCGGGACAGGGGGCTCGGATGGCTACACCTTC. It encodes CASSPGTGGSDGYTF. The chain employs TRBV7-9 and TRBJ1-2, with 12 nucleotides matching TRBD1. From germline, CDR1 is SEHNR and CDR2 FQNEAQ (reference sequence). The CDR3 runs to 15 residues. The J segment lost 6 bases and the V segment lost 5 bases, leaving 7 bases of the junction unmatched.